This TCR beta chain was obtained from a study of cytomegalovirus exposure and HLA in healthy donors. Regarding the study as a whole: Reportedly, a later analysis found an Asian-associated ancestry cluster had fewer N-insertions than the roughly 700-donor mean. According to reports, the classifier identified cytomegalovirus status with high specificity and sensitivity.

Worth noting for this clone: Its cognate antigen is unknown.

Everyone who donated was a healthy bone marrow donor. Nominal health characterized the donors when sampled, though unrecorded immune exposures were likely. The study ran its PCR with 60 Vbeta and 13 Jbeta primers. The method was immunoSEQ multiplex PCR; TCRdb's version includes in-frame clones alone and lacks a portion of them. The data show roughly 160,000 clones, around nine tenths seen once. Per the germline V gene, CDR1 is SGDLS and CDR2 is YYNGEE. V lost 2 bases and J 1 base, leaving 10 bases between the germline ends. This CDR3 is built from 15 residues. The TCR originated in a woman younger than 45 in good health and CMV-seronegative. V and J are TRBV9 and TRBJ2-1, with D perhaps TRBD2 (5 bases). Sequencing was done on a sample of PBMCs. CDR3 in amino acids: CASSVLPGSYNEQFF. CDR3 bases: TGTGCCAGCAGCGTTCTTCCGGGATCCTACAATGAGCAGTTCTTC.